The next 27 T cell receptor beta chains were all read from a single sample in a study of cytomegalovirus exposure and HLA in healthy donors. A multiplex PCR was run with 60 Vbeta primers and 13 Jbeta primers. Assay: immunoSEQ multiplex PCR; the TCRdb copy retains only in-frame clones and omits some. The data show more than 150,000 clones, approximately 80% seen once. Sequences were obtained from PBMCs. The source is a woman aged 18-30 years in good health and CMV-seronegative.

The rearrangement joins TRBV18 to TRBJ2-6; tentatively, D is TRBD2 (6 bases). Between the trimmed V and J ends, which lost 3 bases and 0 bases, there was a span of 12 bases. Germline-derived CDR1 and CDR2 are KGHSH and LQKENI. The CDR3 length is 17 residues. The CDR3 reads CASSPEGTLSGANVLTF. In DNA, the CDR3 is TGTGCCAGCTCACCGGAGGGTACCCTCTCTGGGGCCAACGTCCTGACTTTC.

The chain is built from TRBV25-1 and TRBJ2-2; 7 bases fit TRBD1. Losses at the gene ends were 6 bases for V and 3 bases for J; bases not matched to a gene: 10. The CDR3 consists of 16 residues. Germline lookup yields CDR1 MGHDK and CDR2 SYGVNS. The CDR3 DNA reads as TGTGCCAGCAGAGCGACCGGGACAGCCTACACCGGGGAGCTGTTTTTT. It codes for CASRATGTAYTGELFF.

This rearrangement joins TRBV4-2 to TRBJ1-5, with 8 positions matching TRBD1. The germline V gene has CDR1 LGHNA and CDR2 YNFKEQ. V gave up 3 bases and J gave up 1 base; unmatched junction bases: 8. This CDR3 region has 17 residues. The CDR3 protein is CASSQGAQGASNQPQHF. As DNA, the CDR3 is TGTGCCAGCAGCCAGGGCGCTCAGGGGGCGAGCAATCAGCCCCAGCATTTT.

This rearrangement joins TRBV7-2 to TRBJ2-2; D possibly corresponds to TRBD1 (5 bases). This CDR3 comprises 15 residues. Germline V gene data show CDR1 as SGHTA and CDR2 as FQGNSA. Trimming took 0 bases from V and 1 from J, leaving 6 bases between them. The CDR3 bases are TGTGCCAGCAGCTTAGCAGGGGTGAACACCGGGGAGCTGTTTTTT. Its protein is CASSLAGVNTGELFF.

The J gene is TRBJ2-1, the V gene TRBV6-8; 7 nucleotides agree with TRBD1. With V trimmed by 7 bases and J by 0 bases, 6 bases remained unmatched. Germline loops: CDR1 MNHGY, CDR2 SAAAGT. The CDR3 extends over 15 amino acids. The CDR3 nucleotides read TGTGCCAGCACCCCGGGACAGTTCTCCTACAATGAGCAGTTCTTC. Encoded protein: CASTPGQFSYNEQFF.

This clone has just one count. The V gene is TRBV2, the J gene TRBJ2-1; 13 bases line up with TRBD2. V was pared by 3 bases and J by 6 bases, with 11 bases of the junction left unmatched. Germline CDR1 is SNHLY and CDR2 is FYNNEI. CDR3 length: 18 residues. CDR3 sequence: CASSDLRKLAGGLNEQFF. In DNA, the CDR3 is TGTGCCAGCAGTGATCTCCGAAAACTAGCGGGGGGGCTCAATGAGCAGTTCTTC.

V is TRBV5-1 and J is TRBJ1-2; 11 bases line up with TRBD1. This CDR3 is built from 13 residues. Trimming removed 4 bases from V and 8 bases from J; junction bases left unmatched: 4. Germline values: CDR1 SGHRS, CDR2 YFSETQ. CDR3 sequence: CASSTGTGGGYTF. CDR3 in DNA: TGCGCCAGCAGCACCGGGACAGGGGGAGGCTACACCTTC.

The chain recombines TRBV11-3 with TRBJ2-3; 7 nucleotides agree with TRBD2. V shed 4 bases and J 2 bases; nucleotides not matched to a gene: 6. The CDR3 loop spans 15 amino acids. Germline loops: CDR1 SGHNT, CDR2 YENEEA. CDR3 residues: CASSSPTSPTDTQYF. The DNA of the CDR3 is TGTGCCAGCAGCTCCCCGACTAGCCCCACAGATACGCAGTATTTT.

This clone occurred a few times. This chain links TRBV7-2 with TRBJ1-5, with D possibly being TRBD1 (5 bases). The CDR3 sequence is 14 residues long. The germline V gene has CDR1 SGHTA and CDR2 FQGNSA. Trimming stripped 5 bases from V and 4 bases from J, with 12 bases between. The CDR3 sequence is CASSPRGDNQPQHF. The CDR3 nucleotides read TGTGCCAGCAGCCCACGGGGGGATAATCAGCCCCAGCATTTT.

This clone came up a few times. The chain carries TRBV2 and TRBJ2-1, with 9 positions matching TRBD1. The V segment lost 8 bases and the J segment 7 bases; nucleotides outside the gene matches: 9. CDR3 size: 14 residues. Germline values: CDR1 SNHLY, CDR2 FYNNEI. The CDR3 sequence is CASATGQGYNEQFF. In DNA form, the CDR3 reads TGTGCCAGCGCCACGGGACAGGGTTATAATGAGCAGTTCTTC. Complete variable domain (other parts from reference TRBV2 and TRBJ2-1): EPEVTQTPSHQVTQMGQEVILRCVPISNHLYFYWYRQILGQKVEFLVSFYNNEISEKSEIFDDQFSVERPDGSNFTLKIRSTKLEDSAMYFCASATGQGYNEQFFGPGTRLTVL.

This clone has only a few counts. The rearrangement joins TRBV19 to TRBJ1-2; no reliable D call. CDR1 and CDR2 (germline): LNHDA, SQIVND (reference sequence). V gave up 2 bases and J gave up 6 bases, with 16 bases separating them. The CDR3 length is 15 residues. CDR3 DNA sequence: TGTGCCAGTAGTATACAGTTAGCGGCCCCGGATGGCTACACCTTC. Its translation: CASSIQLAAPDGYTF.

J is TRBJ2-5 and V is TRBV5-1, with 7 bases fitting TRBD2. This CDR3 has 14 amino acids. V shed 2 bases and J 5 bases; nucleotides not matched to a gene: 6. The germline V gene has CDR1 SGHRS and CDR2 YFSETQ. The CDR3 reads CASSLEGGVETQYF. In DNA, the CDR3 is TGCGCCAGCAGCTTAGAGGGAGGGGTGGAGACCCAGTACTTC.

The gene calls are TRBV7-9 and TRBJ2-2; D is uncertain. Trimming cost V 1 base and J 2 bases, with 11 bases left between them. Germline V CDR1 and CDR2: SEHNR, FQNEAQ (reference sequence). The length of the CDR3 is 16 residues. The CDR3 sequence: CASSLVSVFNTGELFF. CDR3 nucleotides: TGTGCCAGCAGCTTAGTGAGCGTTTTCAACACCGGGGAGCTGTTTTTT.

The chain employs TRBV18 and TRBJ1-1, with 8 bases that match TRBD1. Unmatched junction bases numbered 0, after V lost 2 bases and J lost 1 base. This CDR3 comprises 14 residues. The germline V gene has CDR1 KGHSH and CDR2 LQKENI. CDR3 bases: TGTGCCAGCTCACCAGACAGGGGGAACACTGAAGCTTTCTTT. Translated: CASSPDRGNTEAFF.

V is TRBV9 and J is TRBJ1-1; TRBD1 matches 8 bases. This CDR3 comprises 15 residues. CDR1 and CDR2 from the germline V gene are SGDLS and YYNGEE. With V trimmed by 4 bases and J by 3 bases, 8 bases remained unmatched. The CDR3 protein is CASSTRTGTDTEAFF. As DNA, the CDR3 is TGTGCCAGCAGCACCCGGACAGGGACCGACACTGAAGCTTTCTTT.

The chain recombines TRBV5-6 with TRBJ1-2; 10 bases agree with TRBD1. The junction had 7 bases not matched to a gene; V was cut back by 4 bases and J by 7 bases. CDR1 and CDR2 from the germline V gene are SGHDT and YYEEEE. CDR3 length: 14 amino acids. The CDR3 sequence: CASSLRDRGGGYTF. CDR3 DNA sequence: TGTGCCAGCAGCCTCCGGGACAGGGGTGGTGGCTACACCTTC.

The J gene is TRBJ2-7, the V gene TRBV29-1, with D maybe TRBD2 (6 bases). This CDR3 comprises 12 residues. Trimming stripped 8 bases from V and 2 bases from J, with 13 bases between. From germline, CDR1 is SQVTM and CDR2 ANQGSEA. The CDR3 loop is CSPAWGAYEQYF. The CDR3 region has the DNA TGCAGCCCCGCCTGGGGGGCCTACGAGCAGTACTTC.

The rearrangement joins TRBV6-6 to TRBJ2-5; 12 bases map to TRBD2. This CDR3 spans 15 amino acids. J was trimmed by 2 bases and V by 10 bases; bases with no gene match: 8. Germline CDR1 and CDR2: MNHNY and SVGAGI (reference sequence). The chain's CDR3 is CATRFTSGGQETQYF. Written as DNA, the CDR3 is TGTGCCACCCGATTTACTAGCGGGGGGCAAGAGACCCAGTACTTC.

This clone was observed a handful of times. The rearrangement joins TRBV6-4 to TRBJ1-2; D is ambiguous. Germline V gene sequence: CDR1 MRHNA, CDR2 SNTAGT. Trimming removed 2 bases from V and 4 bases from J, with 8 bases in between. The CDR3 is 13 amino acids. CDR3 sequence reads: CASSDATTYGYTF. CDR3 coding DNA: TGTGCCAGCAGTGACGCCACAACCTATGGCTACACCTTC.

The sample holds a few counts of this clone. The chain combines TRBV27 with TRBJ2-3; D gene uncertain. The CDR3 has 13 residues. Trimming left V 3 bases short and J 2 bases short, with 6 bases between. Germline values: CDR1 MNHEY, CDR2 SMNVEV (reference sequence). Written as DNA, the CDR3 is TGTGCCAGCAGTTTCCGTATCACAGATACGCAGTATTTT. Its protein is CASSFRITDTQYF.

The chain employs TRBV5-1 and TRBJ2-3; no definite D call. With 5 bases removed from V and 1 base from J, the gap between germline ends came to 11 bases. This CDR3 region has 14 residues. The germline gives CDR1 SGHRS, CDR2 YFSETQ. CDR3 region: CASRTQSRTDTQYF. CDR3 DNA: TGCGCCAGCAGGACACAGAGCCGCACAGATACGCAGTATTTT. Looking up the rest from reference TRBV5-1 and TRBJ2-3 gives the full variable domain: KAGVTQTPRYLIKTRGQQVTLSCSPISGHRSVSWYQQTPGQGLQFLFEYFSETQRNKGNFPGRFSGRQFSNSRSEMNVSTLELGDSALYLCASRTQSRTDTQYFGPGTRLTVL.

The rearrangement links TRBV6-5 to TRBJ2-7, with a weak D call TRBD1 (6 bases). The CDR3 consists of 14 residues. The germline gives CDR1 MNHEY, CDR2 SVGAGI. V lost 5 bases and J 4 bases, leaving 15 bases between the germline ends. DNA of the CDR3: TGTGCCAGCAGTCCAACAGGGAAGGCGTACGAGCAGTACTTC. Residues: CASSPTGKAYEQYF.

The V call is TRBV7-6, the J call TRBJ2-7, with TRBD1 matching over 9 bases. Germline assignment: CDR1 SGHVS and CDR2 FNYEAQ. The CDR3 covers 16 residues. The J segment lost 5 bases and the V segment lost 3 bases, leaving 11 bases of the junction unmatched. CDR3 amino acids: CASSLDPGTGLNEQYF. DNA of the CDR3: TGTGCCAGCAGCTTGGACCCCGGGACAGGGTTGAACGAGCAGTACTTC.

The chain has TRBV15 and TRBJ1-1, with 10 bases matching TRBD1. CDR1 and CDR2 (germline): LNHNV, YYDKDF (reference sequence). V shed 3 bases and J 2 bases; nucleotides not matched to a gene: 3. The CDR3 has 15 residues. In DNA form, the CDR3 reads TGTGCCACCAGCAGGCGGACAGGGGGAAACACTGAAGCTTTCTTT. Its translation is CATSRRTGGNTEAFF.

The chain uses TRBV19 and TRBJ2-2; 7 nucleotides match TRBD2. Unmatched junction bases numbered 4, after V lost 3 bases and J lost 3 bases. Germline V CDR1 and CDR2: LNHDA, SQIVND (reference sequence). CDR3 length: 15 residues. CDR3: CASSMGGIYTGELFF. For the CDR3, the DNA is TGTGCCAGTAGTATGGGGGGGATATACACCGGGGAGCTGTTTTTT.

The chain combines TRBV11-2 with TRBJ1-5, with 12 bases identical to TRBD1. The CDR3 runs to 15 residues. The junction had 4 bases not matched to a gene; V was cut back by 5 bases and J by 5 bases. The V gene's germline CDR1 is SGHAT and CDR2 FQNNGV. The chain's CDR3 is CASSAGQGAYQPQHF. The DNA for the CDR3 is TGTGCCAGCAGCGCGGGACAGGGGGCCTATCAGCCCCAGCATTTT.

The chain joins TRBV28 to TRBJ1-2; 9 nucleotides agree with TRBD1. J gave up 4 bases and V 6 bases, and 12 bases lay outside the gene matches. The CDR3 covers 16 residues. CDR1 is MDHEN and CDR2 is SYDVKM in the germline V gene. The CDR3 DNA is TGTGCCAGCAGGACCACAGGGGGCCTCACTTCCTATGGCTACACCTTC. Residues: CASRTTGGLTSYGYTF.